This T cell receptor (beta chain) appears in the sequencing data of a study of T cells in Graves' hyperthyroidism and ophthalmopathy. The investigators amplified TCR beta CDR3 regions from RNA transcripts. The HTBI primer set served for first-round RT-PCR of the TCR CDR3. TCRdb reprocessed the multiplex PCR reads via MiXCR and lists one record per CDR3 protein. The sample carries some 620,000 distinct CDR3 sequences, about 17% recorded once. The length of the CDR3 is 16 residues. V shed 6 bases, J shed 4 bases, and the junction held 10 bases outside the gene matches. Germline CDR1 is LNHDA and CDR2 is SQIVND (reference sequence).

Sequencing was carried out using blood. This TCR was recovered from a woman in her thirties with Graves' hyperthyroidism. V and J are TRBV19 and TRBJ1-5, with 9 bases fitting TRBD1. CDR3 nucleotide sequence: TGTGCCAGTAGGGGGACAGGGCTGCTTTATAATCAGCCCCAGCATTTT. This codes for CASRGTGLLYNQPQHF.